This TCR beta chain was sequenced during a study of T cell responses to AZD1222 COVID-19 vaccine. Method: immunoSEQ multiplex PCR; TCRdb's copy keeps in-frame clones and lacks some. The sample carries 180,000 or so clones, under 95% recorded once. The sequencing used peripheral blood, collected 28 days after the second AZD1222 dose. This receptor was taken from an adult who received the AZD1222 COVID-19 vaccine.

The CDR3 spells CASSLGRRGGSDTQYF. CDR3 bases: TGTGCCAGCAGTTTAGGTCGGCGGGGGGGGTCAGATACGCAGTATTTT. V and J are TRBV28 and TRBJ2-3; TRBD2 matches 9 bases. The junction had 7 bases not matched to a gene; V was cut back by 2 bases and J by 4 bases. CDR3 size: 16 residues. Germline-derived CDR1 and CDR2 are MDHEN and SYDVKM.